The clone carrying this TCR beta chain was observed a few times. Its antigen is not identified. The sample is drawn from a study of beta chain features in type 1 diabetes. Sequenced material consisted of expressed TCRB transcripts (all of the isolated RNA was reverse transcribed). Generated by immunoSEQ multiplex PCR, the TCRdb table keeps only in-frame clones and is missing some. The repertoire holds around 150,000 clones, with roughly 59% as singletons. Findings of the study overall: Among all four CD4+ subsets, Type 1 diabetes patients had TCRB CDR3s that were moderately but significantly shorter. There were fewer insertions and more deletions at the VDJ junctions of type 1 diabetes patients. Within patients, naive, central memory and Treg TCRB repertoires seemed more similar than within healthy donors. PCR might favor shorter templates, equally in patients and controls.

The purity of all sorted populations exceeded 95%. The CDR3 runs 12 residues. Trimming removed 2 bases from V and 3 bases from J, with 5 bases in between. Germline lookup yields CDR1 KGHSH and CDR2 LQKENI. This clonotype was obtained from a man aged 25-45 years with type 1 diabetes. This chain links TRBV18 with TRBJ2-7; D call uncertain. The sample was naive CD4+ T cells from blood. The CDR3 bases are TGTGCCAGCTCACCAGGCCGCTACGAGCAGTACTTC. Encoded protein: CASSPGRYEQYF.